This T cell receptor beta chain is drawn from a study of beta chain features in type 1 diabetes. Overall study context: Roughly 110,000,000 sorted cells were examined across all samples. Notes on the study in general: Within patients, naive, central memory and Treg TCRB repertoires seemed more similar than within healthy donors. Patients with type 1 diabetes carried fewer insertions and had more deletions at their VDJ junctions. There was a moderate but significant shortening of TCRB CDR3s in all four CD4+ subsets of Type 1 diabetes patients.

The length of the CDR3 is 17 residues. Looked up from germline, CDR1 is SGHTA and CDR2 is FQGNSA. V lost 1 base and J 1 base, leaving 16 bases between the germline ends. As to this clone: The target antigen is unknown.

As every portion of the isolated RNA was reverse transcribed, the sequencing read expressed TCRB transcripts. The table came from immunoSEQ multiplex PCR; TCRdb's copy has only in-frame clones and leaves some out. The sample contains over 600,000 clones, around an eighth of which appear only once. The single heparinised draw taken from each donor contained about 110 mL of blood on average. Sample: naive CD4+ T cells from blood. The chain combines TRBV7-2 with TRBJ2-5; D is ambiguous. The clonotype originates from a man under 40 with type 1 diabetes. The CDR3 DNA follows: TGTGCCAGCAGCTTAGTTTCGCTTGGACGGCCCCAAGAGACCCAGTACTTC. Translated: CASSLVSLGRPQETQYF.